Shown below are 2 T cell receptor beta chains from a single sample sequenced in a study of T cell responses to AZD1222 COVID-19 vaccine. Sequencing was performed with immunoSEQ multiplex PCR; in TCRdb, only in-frame clones are kept and a portion is missing. The data contain approximately 70,000 clones, roughly 82% of them singletons. Sample: peripheral blood, taken on day 0 of AZD1222 vaccination. These receptors all stem from an adult in good health.

The chain joins TRBV12-3 or TRBV12-4 to TRBJ1-4; D remains unclear. Trimming shortened V by 6 bases and J by 4 bases, and 9 bases separated the two germline ends. The CDR3 has 13 amino acids. CDR3 in DNA: TGTGCCAGCAGCCGCGTGCTTAATGAAAAACTGTTTTTT. Translated, it gives CASSRVLNEKLFF.

The table lists this clone with a count of one. This chain uses TRBV18 with TRBJ1-3; D gene unclear. V lost 5 bases, J lost 8 bases, and 13 bases lay in between. CDR1 KGHSH and CDR2 LQKENI come from the germline V gene. This CDR3 is built from 13 residues. CDR3 sequence: CASSVSRSDTIYF. The CDR3 bases are TGTGCCAGCTCAGTAAGCAGGTCTGACACCATATATTTT.